The text below deals with one TCR beta chain. Its specificity is unknown. This record belongs to a study of graft-versus-host responses after intestinal transplantation. Study background: In this cohort, recipients had multivisceral, liver-intestinal, or isolated intestinal transplants. Every one of the recipients received anti-thymocyte globulin induction and afterwards took tacrolimus and steroids for around 3 years.

TCRdb keeps only in-frame clones here, not all; method: immunoSEQ multiplex PCR. Of about 120,000 clones listed, 80% to 95% are singletons. Study-wide results and caveats: Recipient-marrow GvH clones were detected, some having first appeared in ileum or blood. Early after transplant, HvG clones declined as circulating GvH clones peaked.

The germline gives CDR1 WNHNN, CDR2 SYGVQD (reference sequence). The CDR3 is 13 residues long. V lost 4 bases to trimming and J lost 10 bases, with 14 bases between them. The clonotype originates from a human donor who received an intestinal transplant. The sequencing used unstimulated CD4+ T cells sorted from spleen or lymph node cells, collected before intestinal transplant. The rearrangement joins TRBV10-1 to TRBJ2-1; D is unclear. The DNA of the CDR3 is TGCGCCAGCAGTGTAGGCGCTGAGCCCGAGCAGTTCTTC. Protein product: CASSVGAEPEQFF.